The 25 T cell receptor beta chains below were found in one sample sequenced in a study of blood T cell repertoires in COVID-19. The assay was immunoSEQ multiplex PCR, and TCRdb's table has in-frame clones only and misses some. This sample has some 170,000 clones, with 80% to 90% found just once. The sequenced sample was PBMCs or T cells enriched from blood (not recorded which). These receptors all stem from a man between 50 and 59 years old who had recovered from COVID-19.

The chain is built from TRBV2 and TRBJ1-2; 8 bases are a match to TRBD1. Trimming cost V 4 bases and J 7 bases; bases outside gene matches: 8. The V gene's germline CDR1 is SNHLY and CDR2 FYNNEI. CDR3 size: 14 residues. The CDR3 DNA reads TGTGCCAGCAGTGCGGACAGGGTGAGGGGTGGCTACACCTTC. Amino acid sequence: CASSADRVRGGYTF.

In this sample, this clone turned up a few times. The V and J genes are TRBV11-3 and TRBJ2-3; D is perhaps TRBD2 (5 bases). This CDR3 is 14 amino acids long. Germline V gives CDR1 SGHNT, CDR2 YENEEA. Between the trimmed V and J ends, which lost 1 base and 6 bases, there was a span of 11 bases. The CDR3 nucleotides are TGTGCCAGCAGCTTAGCTTCCGGGGATGATACGCAGTATTTT. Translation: CASSLASGDDTQYF.

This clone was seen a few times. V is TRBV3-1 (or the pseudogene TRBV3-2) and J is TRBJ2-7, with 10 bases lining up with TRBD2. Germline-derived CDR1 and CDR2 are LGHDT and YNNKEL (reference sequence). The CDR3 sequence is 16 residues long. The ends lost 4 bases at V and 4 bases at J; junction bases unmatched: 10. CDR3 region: CASSLAGGPSEYEQYF. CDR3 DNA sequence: TGTGCCAGCAGCCTAGCGGGGGGCCCCAGTGAGTACGAGCAGTACTTC.

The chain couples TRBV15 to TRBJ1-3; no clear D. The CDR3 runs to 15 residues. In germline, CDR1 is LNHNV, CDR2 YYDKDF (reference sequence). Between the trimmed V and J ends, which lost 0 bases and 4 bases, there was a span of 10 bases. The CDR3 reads CATSRDRAEGNTIYF. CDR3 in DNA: TGTGCCACCAGCAGAGATCGTGCAGAAGGAAACACCATATATTTT.

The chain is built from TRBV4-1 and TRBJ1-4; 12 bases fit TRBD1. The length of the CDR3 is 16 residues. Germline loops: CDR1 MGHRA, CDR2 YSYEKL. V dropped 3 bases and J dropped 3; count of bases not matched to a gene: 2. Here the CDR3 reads CASSQGQGAANEKLFF. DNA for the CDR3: TGCGCCAGCAGCCAGGGACAGGGGGCAGCTAATGAAAAACTGTTTTTT.

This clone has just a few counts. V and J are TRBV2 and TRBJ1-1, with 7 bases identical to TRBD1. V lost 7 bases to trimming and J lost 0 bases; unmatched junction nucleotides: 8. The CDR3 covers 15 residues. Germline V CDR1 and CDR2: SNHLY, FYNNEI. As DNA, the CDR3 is TGTGCCAGCAAGGAACAGGGGTTGATGAACACTGAAGCTTTCTTT. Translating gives CASKEQGLMNTEAFF.

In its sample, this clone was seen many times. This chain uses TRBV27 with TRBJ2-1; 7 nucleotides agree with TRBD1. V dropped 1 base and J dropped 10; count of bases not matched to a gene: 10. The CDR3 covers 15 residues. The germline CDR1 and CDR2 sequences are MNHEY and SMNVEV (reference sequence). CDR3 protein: CASSLFPDRLEEQFF. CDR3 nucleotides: TGTGCCAGCAGTTTATTCCCGGACAGGTTAGAGGAGCAGTTCTTC.

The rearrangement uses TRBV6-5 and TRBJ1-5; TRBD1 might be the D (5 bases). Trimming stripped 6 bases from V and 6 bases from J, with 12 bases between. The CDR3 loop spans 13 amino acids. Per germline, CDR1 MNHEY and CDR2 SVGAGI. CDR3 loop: CASRVTGGQPQHF. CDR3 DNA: TGTGCCAGCAGGGTAACAGGCGGTCAGCCCCAGCATTTT.

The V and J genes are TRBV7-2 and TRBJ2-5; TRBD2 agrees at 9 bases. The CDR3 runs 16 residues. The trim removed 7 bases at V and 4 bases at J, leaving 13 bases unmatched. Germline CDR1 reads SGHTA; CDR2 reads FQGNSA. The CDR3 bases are TGTGCCAGCAAGCAATGGGGACTAGCCCCACGAGAGACCCAGTACTTC. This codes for CASKQWGLAPRETQYF.

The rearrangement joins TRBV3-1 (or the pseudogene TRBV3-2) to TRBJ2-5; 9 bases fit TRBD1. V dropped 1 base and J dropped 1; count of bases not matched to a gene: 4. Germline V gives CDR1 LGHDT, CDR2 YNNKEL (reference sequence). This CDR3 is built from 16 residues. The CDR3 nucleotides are TGTGCCAGCAGCCAAGCCGGGACAGGGCTCCAAGAGACCCAGTACTTC. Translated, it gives CASSQAGTGLQETQYF.

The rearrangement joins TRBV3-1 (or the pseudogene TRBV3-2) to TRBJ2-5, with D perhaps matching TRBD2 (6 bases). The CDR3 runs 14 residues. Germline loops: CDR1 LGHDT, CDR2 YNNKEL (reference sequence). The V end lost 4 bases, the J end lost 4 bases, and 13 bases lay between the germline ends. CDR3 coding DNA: TGTGCCAGCAGCCCCAGGCTGGGAGGAGAGACCCAGTACTTC. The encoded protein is CASSPRLGGETQYF.

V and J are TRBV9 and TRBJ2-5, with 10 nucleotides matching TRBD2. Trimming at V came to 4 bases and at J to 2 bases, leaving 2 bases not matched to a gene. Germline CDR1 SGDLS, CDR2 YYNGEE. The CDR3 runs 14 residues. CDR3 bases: TGTGCCAGCAGCTTAGCGGGGGGACAAGAGACCCAGTACTTC. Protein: CASSLAGGQETQYF.

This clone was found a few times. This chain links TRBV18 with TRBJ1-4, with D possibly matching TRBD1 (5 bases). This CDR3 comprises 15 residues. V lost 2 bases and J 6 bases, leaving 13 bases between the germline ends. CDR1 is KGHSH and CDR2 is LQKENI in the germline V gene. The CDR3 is CASSPTVRDYEKLFF. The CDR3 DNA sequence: TGTGCCAGCTCACCAACCGTCAGGGACTATGAAAAACTGTTTTTT.

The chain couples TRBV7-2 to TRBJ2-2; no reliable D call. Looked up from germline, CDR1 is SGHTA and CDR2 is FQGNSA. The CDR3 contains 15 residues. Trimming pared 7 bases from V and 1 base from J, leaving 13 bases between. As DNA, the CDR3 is TGTGCCAGCAACACCCCGTCAGGGAACACCGGGGAGCTGTTTTTT. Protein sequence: CASNTPSGNTGELFF.

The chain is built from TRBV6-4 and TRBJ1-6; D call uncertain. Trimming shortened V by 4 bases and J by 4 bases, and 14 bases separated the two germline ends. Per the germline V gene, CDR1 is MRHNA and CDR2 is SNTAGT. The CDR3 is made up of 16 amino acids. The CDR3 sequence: CASSGPRDSYNSPLHF. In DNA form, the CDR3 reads TGTGCCAGCAGTGGTCCCCGGGATTCTTATAATTCACCCCTCCACTTT.

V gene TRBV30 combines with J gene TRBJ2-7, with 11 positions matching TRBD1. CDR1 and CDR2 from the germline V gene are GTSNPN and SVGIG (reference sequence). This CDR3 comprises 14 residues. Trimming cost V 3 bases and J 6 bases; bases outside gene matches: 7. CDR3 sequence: CAWRRGTGGREQYF. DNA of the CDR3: TGTGCCTGGAGACGCGGGACAGGGGGGCGCGAGCAGTACTTC. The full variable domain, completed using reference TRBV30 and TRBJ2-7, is SQTIHQWPATLVQPVGSPLSLECTVEGTSNPNLYWYRQAAGRGLQLLFYSVGIGQISSEVPQNLSASRPQDRQFILSSKKLLLSDSGFYLCAWRRGTGGREQYFGPGTRLTVT.

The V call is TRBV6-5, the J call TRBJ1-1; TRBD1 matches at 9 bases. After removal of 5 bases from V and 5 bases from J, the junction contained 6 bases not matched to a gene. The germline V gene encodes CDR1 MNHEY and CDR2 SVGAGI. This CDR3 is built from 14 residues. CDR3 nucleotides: TGTGCCAGCAGTCTTATGGACAGGGGAACTGAAGCTTTCTTT. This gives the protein CASSLMDRGTEAFF.

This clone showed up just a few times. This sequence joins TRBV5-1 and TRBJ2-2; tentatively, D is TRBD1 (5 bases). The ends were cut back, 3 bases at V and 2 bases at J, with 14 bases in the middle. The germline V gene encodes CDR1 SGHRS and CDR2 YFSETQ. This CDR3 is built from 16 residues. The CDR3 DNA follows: TGCGCCAGCAGCTGGTCAGGGTTTGGAAACACCGGGGAGCTGTTTTTT. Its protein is CASSWSGFGNTGELFF.

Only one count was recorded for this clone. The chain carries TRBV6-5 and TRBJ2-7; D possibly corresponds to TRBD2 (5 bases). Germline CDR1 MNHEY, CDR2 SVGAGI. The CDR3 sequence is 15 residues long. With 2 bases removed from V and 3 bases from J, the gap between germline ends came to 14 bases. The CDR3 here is CASSYGGHRFYEQYF. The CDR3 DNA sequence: TGTGCCAGCAGTTACGGAGGTCACCGATTCTACGAGCAGTACTTC.

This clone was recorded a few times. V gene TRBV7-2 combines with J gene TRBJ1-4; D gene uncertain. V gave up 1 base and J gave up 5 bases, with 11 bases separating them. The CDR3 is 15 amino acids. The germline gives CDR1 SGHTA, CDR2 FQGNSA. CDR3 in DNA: TGTGCCAGCAGCTTAGGGGCAGGTGGGAATGAAAAACTGTTTTTT. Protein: CASSLGAGGNEKLFF.

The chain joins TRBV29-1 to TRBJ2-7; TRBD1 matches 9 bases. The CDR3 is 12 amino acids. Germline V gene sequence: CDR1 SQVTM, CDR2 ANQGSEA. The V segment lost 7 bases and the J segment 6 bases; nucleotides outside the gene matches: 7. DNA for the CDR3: TGCAGCGCGGGACAGGGTAATCTCGAGCAGTACTTC. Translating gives CSAGQGNLEQYF.

The CDR3 here is CARLAGSFYEQYF. CDR3 nucleotide sequence: TGCGCCCGCCTAGCGGGGTCATTCTACGAGCAGTACTTC. V usage is TRBV10-1 and J usage is TRBJ2-7, with 9 bases fitting TRBD2. Germline assignment: CDR1 WNHNN and CDR2 SYGVQD (reference sequence). This CDR3 is built from 13 residues. The ends lost 11 bases at V and 3 bases at J; junction bases unmatched: 8.

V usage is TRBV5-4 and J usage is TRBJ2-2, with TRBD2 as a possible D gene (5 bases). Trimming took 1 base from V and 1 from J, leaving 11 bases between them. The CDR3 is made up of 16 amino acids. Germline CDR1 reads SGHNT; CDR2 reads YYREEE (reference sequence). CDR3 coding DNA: TGTGCCAGCAGCTTGTTTTCTGCGGGGAACACCGGGGAGCTGTTTTTT. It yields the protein CASSLFSAGNTGELFF.

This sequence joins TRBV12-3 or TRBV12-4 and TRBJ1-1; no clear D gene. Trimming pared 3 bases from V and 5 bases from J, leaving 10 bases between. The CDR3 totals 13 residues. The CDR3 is CASSFFRGTEAFF. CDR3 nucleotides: TGTGCCAGCAGTTTTTTCAGAGGAACTGAAGCTTTCTTT.

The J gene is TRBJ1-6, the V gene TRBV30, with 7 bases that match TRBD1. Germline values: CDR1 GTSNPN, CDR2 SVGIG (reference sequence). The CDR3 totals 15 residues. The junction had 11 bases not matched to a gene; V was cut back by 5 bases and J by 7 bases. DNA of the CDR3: TGTGCCTGGGCCCCCGGACAGGCAAGAAATTCACCCCTCCACTTT. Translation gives CAWAPGQARNSPLHF.